A selection of T cell receptor beta chains follows, all from one sample in a study of prognosis after radiotherapy for stage I lung cancer. MiXCR was run by TCRdb on the multiplex PCR reads, yielding one entry per CDR3 protein. Of fewer than 35,000 distinct CDR3 sequences listed, 48% are singletons. Sequencing used PBMCs, obtained before or after stereotactic body radiation therapy (not recorded which). These receptors were collected from a donor over 45 with non-small cell lung cancer. CDR3s include the opening cysteine and the closing phenylalanine or tryptophan. Fields, in order: D gene, V gene, clone size, J gene, CDR3 protein, CDR3 DNA. A D gene is named only where the DNA matches it firmly. The size field is filled for only some rows; it gives once, few, many or a size class.

D gene: .
V gene: TRBV28
clone size: .
J gene: TRBJ2-7
CDR3 protein: CASSLAGERYEQYF
CDR3 DNA: TGTGCCAGCAGTTTAGCAGGGGAGCGCTACGAGCAGTACTTC

D gene: .
V gene: TRBV20-1
clone size: .
J gene: TRBJ2-5
CDR3 protein: CSGFGDLETQYF
CDR3 DNA: TGCAGTGGATTCGGGGACTTAGAGACCCAGTACTTC

D gene: .
V gene: TRBV5-1
clone size: many
J gene: TRBJ2-3
CDR3 protein: CASRRDRNTDTQYF
CDR3 DNA: TGCGCCAGCAGGAGGGACCGAAACACAGATACGCAGTATTTT

D gene: .
V gene: TRBV3-1
clone size: .
J gene: TRBJ2-5
CDR3 protein: CASSQPQGKRETQYF
CDR3 DNA: TGTGCCAGCAGCCAGCCGCAGGGTAAGAGGGAGACCCAGTACTTC

D gene: .
V gene: TRBV9
clone size: .
J gene: TRBJ2-7
CDR3 protein: CARGGGAPSGSYEQYF
CDR3 DNA: TGTGCAAGAGGAGGCGGCGCCCCTTCTGGTTCCTACGAGCAGTACTTC

D gene: .
V gene: TRBV6-5
clone size: many
J gene: TRBJ2-1
CDR3 protein: CASSYSIGRDGNEQFF
CDR3 DNA: TGTGCCAGCAGTTACTCGATCGGCAGGGACGGCAATGAGCAGTTCTTC

D gene: .
V gene: TRBV4-1
clone size: once
J gene: TRBJ1-2
CDR3 protein: CASSQEYRGRDYGYTF
CDR3 DNA: TGCGCCAGCAGCCAAGAGTATCGGGGTAGGGACTATGGCTACACCTTC

D gene: TRBD2
V gene: TRBV7-3
clone size: many
J gene: TRBJ2-3
CDR3 protein: CASGPSGTTDTQYF
CDR3 DNA: TGTGCCAGCGGCCCGAGCGGGACCACAGATACGCAGTATTTT

D gene: .
V gene: TRBV20-1
clone size: once
J gene: TRBJ2-1
CDR3 protein: CSASPEYNEQFF
CDR3 DNA: TGCAGTGCTAGTCCTGAGTACAATGAGCAGTTCTTC

D gene: .
V gene: TRBV7-2
clone size: many
J gene: TRBJ2-7
CDR3 protein: CASSRPGYEQYF
CDR3 DNA: TGTGCCAGCAGCCGCCCCGGCTACGAGCAGTACTTC

D gene: TRBD1
V gene: TRBV6-2/TRBV6-3
clone size: .
J gene: TRBJ1-6
CDR3 protein: CASSRGNSYNSTLNF
CDR3 DNA: TGTGCCAGCTCCAGGGGGAACTCCTATAATTCAACCCTCAACTTT

D gene: .
V gene: TRBV2
clone size: .
J gene: TRBJ2-7
CDR3 protein: CAIRQAYEHYF
CDR3 DNA: TGTGCCATCCGACAGGCCTACGAGCATTACTTC

D gene: TRBD1
V gene: TRBV2
clone size: .
J gene: TRBJ1-6
CDR3 protein: CASSGGGGVSPLHF
CDR3 DNA: TGTGCCAGCAGTGGAGGGGGCGGTGTATCACCCCTCCACTTT

D gene: .
V gene: TRBV12-3/TRBV12-4
clone size: .
J gene: TRBJ1-5
CDR3 protein: CASSFTGPQPQHF
CDR3 DNA: TGTGCCAGCAGTTTTACGGGGCCTCAGCCCCAGCATTTT

D gene: TRBD2
V gene: TRBV5-1
clone size: many
J gene: TRBJ2-7
CDR3 protein: CASCLAVGGYEQYF
CDR3 DNA: TGCGCCAGCTGCCTAGCGGTGGGGGGATACGAGCAGTACTTC

D gene: TRBD2
V gene: TRBV6-2/TRBV6-3
clone size: .
J gene: TRBJ2-1
CDR3 protein: CANNPALAVVSGVFF
CDR3 DNA: TGTGCCAACAATCCCGCCCTAGCGGTAGTTTCGGGCGTGTTCTTC

D gene: .
V gene: TRBV6-1
clone size: once
J gene: TRBJ2-7
CDR3 protein: CASSEVGLIPLYEQYF
CDR3 DNA: TGTGCCAGCAGTGAAGTGGGACTCATACCCCTCTACGAGCAGTACTTC

D gene: TRBD1
V gene: TRBV4-1
clone size: .
J gene: TRBJ2-1
CDR3 protein: CASSHPRTGVAEQFF
CDR3 DNA: TGCGCCAGCAGTCACCCCAGGACAGGGGTGGCTGAGCAGTTCTTC

D gene: TRBD2
V gene: TRBV2
clone size: many
J gene: TRBJ2-1
CDR3 protein: CASSVSSGSSVEQFF
CDR3 DNA: TGTGCCAGCAGTGTTTCTAGCGGGAGTTCAGTTGAGCAGTTCTTC

D gene: .
V gene: TRBV7-2
clone size: .
J gene: TRBJ2-3
CDR3 protein: CASSLLGSGSGDTQYF
CDR3 DNA: TGTGCCAGCAGCTTATTAGGTAGCGGCAGTGGAGATACGCAGTATTTT

D gene: .
V gene: TRBV5-1
clone size: many
J gene: TRBJ1-1
CDR3 protein: CASSPLAGDTEAFF
CDR3 DNA: TGCGCCAGCAGCCCACTCGCGGGAGACACTGAAGCTTTCTTT

D gene: .
V gene: TRBV7-3
clone size: many
J gene: TRBJ2-3
CDR3 protein: CASSLGGLADTQYF
CDR3 DNA: TGTGCCAGCAGCTTAGGGGGACTGGCAGATACGCAGTATTTT

D gene: .
V gene: TRBV9
clone size: many
J gene: TRBJ2-5
CDR3 protein: CASSIGGVVETQYF
CDR3 DNA: TGTGCCAGCAGTATAGGGGGGGTAGTGGAGACCCAGTACTTC

D gene: TRBD2
V gene: TRBV10-3
clone size: many
J gene: TRBJ2-2
CDR3 protein: CAISERLAGEVGELFF
CDR3 DNA: TGTGCCATCAGTGAACGACTAGCGGGAGAGGTCGGGGAGCTGTTTTTT

D gene: .
V gene: TRBV28
clone size: .
J gene: TRBJ1-6
CDR3 protein: CASNPALGGRNSPLHF
CDR3 DNA: TGTGCCAGCAACCCCGCCCTCGGGGGCAGAAATTCACCCCTCCACTTT

D gene: .
V gene: TRBV30
clone size: many
J gene: TRBJ1-4
CDR3 protein: CAWREPVGRGVVANEKLFF
CDR3 DNA: TGTGCCTGGAGGGAGCCTGTGGGCAGGGGAGTAGTTGCTAATGAAAAACTGTTTTTT

D gene: .
V gene: TRBV14
clone size: many
J gene: TRBJ2-2
CDR3 protein: CASSQSGFGLFF
CDR3 DNA: TGTGCCAGCAGCCAATCGGGTTTCGGGCTGTTTTTT

D gene: .
V gene: TRBV6-2/TRBV6-3
clone size: .
J gene: TRBJ1-1
CDR3 protein: CASSYRAGEAFF
CDR3 DNA: TGTGCCAGCAGTTACAGGGCGGGTGAAGCTTTCTTT

D gene: TRBD2
V gene: TRBV24-1
clone size: many
J gene: TRBJ2-1
CDR3 protein: CATEIAGGGEQFF
CDR3 DNA: TGTGCCACCGAAATAGCGGGAGGTGGTGAGCAGTTCTTC

D gene: .
V gene: TRBV20-1
clone size: many
J gene: TRBJ2-7
CDR3 protein: CSAPGDNEQYF
CDR3 DNA: TGCAGCGCCCCAGGGGACAACGAGCAGTACTTC

D gene: TRBD2
V gene: TRBV5-6
clone size: many
J gene: TRBJ2-3
CDR3 protein: CASSFYGRAIGDTQYF
CDR3 DNA: TGTGCCAGCAGCTTTTACGGGAGGGCCATAGGAGATACGCAGTATTTT

D gene: .
V gene: TRBV7-2
clone size: .
J gene: TRBJ1-1
CDR3 protein: CATSPYRSLNTEAFF
CDR3 DNA: TGTGCCACCAGCCCATACAGGAGCTTGAACACTGAAGCTTTCTTT

D gene: .
V gene: TRBV5-1
clone size: many
J gene: TRBJ1-5
CDR3 protein: CASSEGPEARPQHF
CDR3 DNA: TGCGCCAGCAGCGAGGGGCCGGAAGCGAGGCCCCAGCATTTT

D gene: .
V gene: TRBV5-4
clone size: many
J gene: TRBJ2-2
CDR3 protein: CASSLGPTGELFF
CDR3 DNA: TGTGCCAGCAGCCTTGGACCTACCGGGGAGCTGTTTTTT

D gene: .
V gene: TRBV18
clone size: many
J gene: TRBJ1-1
CDR3 protein: CASSISDSFYTEAFF
CDR3 DNA: TGTGCCAGCTCCATCTCCGACAGCTTCTACACTGAAGCTTTCTTT

D gene: .
V gene: TRBV7-8
clone size: .
J gene: TRBJ2-6
CDR3 protein: CASSLPRSGANVLTF
CDR3 DNA: TGTGCCAGCAGCTTACCCCGTTCTGGGGCCAACGTCCTGACTTTC

D gene: TRBD2
V gene: TRBV12-3/TRBV12-4
clone size: many
J gene: TRBJ2-1
CDR3 protein: CASIRPAGGPINEQFF
CDR3 DNA: TGTGCCAGCATCAGACCAGCGGGAGGGCCTATAAATGAGCAGTTCTTC

D gene: TRBD2
V gene: TRBV5-1
clone size: medium-sized
J gene: TRBJ2-2
CDR3 protein: CASSFASGSDTGELFF
CDR3 DNA: TGCGCCAGCAGCTTCGCTAGCGGGAGTGACACCGGGGAGCTGTTTTTT

D gene: .
V gene: TRBV12-3/TRBV12-4
clone size: .
J gene: TRBJ2-7
CDR3 protein: CASSSTSYEQYF
CDR3 DNA: TGTGCCAGCAGTTCAACTTCCTACGAGCAGTACTTC

D gene: .
V gene: TRBV6-1
clone size: .
J gene: TRBJ2-2
CDR3 protein: CVGQTSLGELFF
CDR3 DNA: TGTGTCGGACAGACTAGCCTCGGGGAGCTTTTTTTT

D gene: TRBD2
V gene: TRBV20-1
clone size: .
J gene: TRBJ2-7
CDR3 protein: CSAREYRLAASYEQYF
CDR3 DNA: TGCAGTGCTAGAGAATATCGACTAGCGGCCTCCTACGAGCAGTACTTT

D gene: .
V gene: TRBV11-3
clone size: few
J gene: TRBJ2-7
CDR3 protein: CASSLEPGTFGEQYF
CDR3 DNA: TGTGCCAGCAGCTTAGAACCCGGGACATTTGGCGAGCAGTACTTC

D gene: .
V gene: TRBV5-1
clone size: many
J gene: TRBJ1-4
CDR3 protein: CASSRQEHDEKLFF
CDR3 DNA: TGCGCCAGCAGCAGACAGGAACACGATGAAAAACTGTTTTTT

D gene: .
V gene: TRBV4-2
clone size: many
J gene: TRBJ2-7
CDR3 protein: CASSQEVTGREQYF
CDR3 DNA: TGTGCCAGCAGCCAAGAAGTAACCGGTCGCGAGCAGTACTTC

D gene: .
V gene: TRBV6-8
clone size: medium-sized
J gene: TRBJ1-6
CDR3 protein: CASSFRDPKFDSPLHF
CDR3 DNA: TGTGCCAGCAGTTTTCGGGACCCGAAGTTTGATTCACCCCTCCACTTT

D gene: .
V gene: TRBV25-1
clone size: many
J gene: TRBJ1-1
CDR3 protein: CASSDSGTRDTEAFF
CDR3 DNA: TGTGCCAGCAGTGATTCAGGGACCAGGGACACTGAAGCTTTCTTT

D gene: .
V gene: TRBV6-1
clone size: medium-sized
J gene: TRBJ1-5
CDR3 protein: CASGGVGRSNQPQHF
CDR3 DNA: TGTGCCAGCGGTGGGGTGGGGAGGAGCAATCAGCCCCAGCATTTT

D gene: TRBD2
V gene: TRBV11-2
clone size: .
J gene: TRBJ2-1
CDR3 protein: CASSLGLAGEANNEQFF
CDR3 DNA: TGTGCCAGCAGCTTAGGACTAGCGGGAGAGGCTAACAATGAGCAGTTCTTC

D gene: TRBD2
V gene: TRBV6-1
clone size: many
J gene: TRBJ2-5
CDR3 protein: CASKGTIGLAEETQYF
CDR3 DNA: TGTGCCAGCAAAGGGACAATTGGACTAGCGGAAGAGACCCAGTACTTC

D gene: .
V gene: TRBV20-1
clone size: many
J gene: TRBJ1-5
CDR3 protein: CSASYSGVAAPQHF
CDR3 DNA: TGCAGTGCTAGTTATTCCGGGGTAGCCGCGCCCCAGCATTTT

D gene: .
V gene: TRBV15
clone size: .
J gene: TRBJ1-6
CDR3 protein: CATSSTENSPLHF
CDR3 DNA: TGTGCCACCAGTTCAACAGAGAATTCACCCCTCCACTTT

D gene: TRBD2
V gene: TRBV12-3/TRBV12-4
clone size: .
J gene: TRBJ2-1
CDR3 protein: CASSLSASGRNEQFF
CDR3 DNA: TGTGCCAGCAGTTTATCCGCTAGCGGGAGAAATGAGCAGTTCTTC